This T cell receptor (beta chain) was retrieved from a study of T cells in Graves' hyperthyroidism and ophthalmopathy. Study-wide results and caveats: Expanded thyroid clonotypes (above 0.001) were mostly also found in blood.

Those patients with uncontrolled infection, other autoimmune disease, pregnancy or lactation were excluded. Sampled blood dates from first hyperthyroidism diagnosis, and it precedes any ophthalmopathy symptoms. RNA transcripts provided the source from which TCR beta CDR3 regions were amplified. In the first-round RT-PCR of the TCR CDR3, the HTBI primer set was used. From the multiplex PCR reads, TCRdb called clonotypes with MiXCR, one entry per CDR3 protein. Here the sample spans 150,000 or so distinct CDR3 sequences, about 20% being singletons. In germline, CDR1 is LNHDA, CDR2 SQIVND (reference sequence). The ends lost 6 bases at V and 2 bases at J; junction bases unmatched: 7. The CDR3 is 15 residues long. Concerning this clonotype itself: Its antigen is still unknown.

V and J are TRBV19 and TRBJ2-4; 7 bases are shared with TRBD1. The TCR was taken from a woman aged 50 to 60 with Graves' hyperthyroidism that later progressed to Graves' ophthalmopathy. The sample taken for sequencing was blood. DNA of the CDR3: TGTGCCAGTAGGAAGTCGGGACAGTCCAAAAACATTCAGTACTTC. Translating gives CASRKSGQSKNIQYF.